This T cell receptor (beta chain) was found in a study of blood T cell repertoires in COVID-19 (dated by TCRdb to 2018 to 2020). Looking at the study overall: Samples from collaborators originated in the United States, Italy and Spain and spanned both the acute and convalescent phases of COVID-19. HLA class I and class II types, where available, came from metadata supplied by the sample provider rather than from assay-based typing. The repertoires were released in a freely available public database intended as a resource for research on the immune response to SARS-CoV-2. Samples came from the ongoing ImmuneRACE study (first 160 participants) plus 1,254 subjects from 6 global collaborators. Subjects who had been exposed to COVID-19, were actively infected with it, or had recovered from it provided the deeply sampled blood TCRbeta repertoires that made up the dataset. The material from the prospective study consisted of cDNA or gDNA derived from T cells, B-cell-depleted T cells, or PBMCs. Nearly every sample came with metadata listing a de-identified subject ID, COVID-19 status, age in years and sex. Study-wide findings and limitations: How much clinical and demographic metadata was included differed by source and by participant, and the metadata was provided uncurated.

As regards this clone: Its specific antigen is unknown. Base qualities are not provided; no much larger clone lies one nucleotide away.

The immunoSEQ Assay, a bias-controlled multiplex PCR, was used to amplify TCRbeta CDR3 regions from genomic DNA. Per the authors' processing: The number of nucleated cells in each sample was estimated from the amplification of reference gene primers within the assay. Sequence reads were collapsed and filtered to measure the absolute abundance of every unique TCRbeta CDR3 rearrangement. For each sample, productive Simpson clonality was calculated as the square root of Simpson's diversity index across productive rearrangements. TCRdb's version of the immuneACCESS table is confined to in-frame rearrangements and falls short of the full clone set. An unresolved V gene accounts for under half of the shortfall where checked; the remainder is of unknown origin. That table gives V, J and clone size, and the DNA gave D and trimming. The sample has 170,000 or so clones on record, around nine tenths of them singletons. Of the sample, about 2.5% is held by the ten largest clones.

Collaborating institutions collected whole blood in K2EDTA tubes following their own protocols. For TCRbeta analysis, collaborators shipped samples in one of three forms: frozen whole blood, isolated PBMCs, or DNA extracted from either of those sample types. The TCR originated in a man between 40 and 49 years old with active or convalescent COVID-19. The material sequenced was peripheral blood.

The base sequence is TGCGCCAGCAGCCAAGGACTAGCGGGGGGCTCAGATACGCAGTATTTT. This translates into CASSQGLAGGSDTQYF. Rearrangement joined TRBV4-3 to TRBJ2-3; the junction holds 13 bases that match TRBD2. CDR1 LGHNA and CDR2 YSLEER are derived from the germline V gene. Including the terminal cysteine and phenylalanine, the CDR3 comprises 16 residues. CDR3 DNA is the only sequence kept; it has 48 bases, read in frame from the first base. After removal of 1 base from V and 4 bases from J, the junction retains 2 bases not matched to a gene.